The rows below give T cell receptor beta chains drawn from one sample of a study of siplizumab effects on memory and regulatory T cells. Clones were read by immunoSEQ multiplex PCR, and TCRdb kept only the in-frame ones, dropping some. The sample consists of 120,000 or so clones, roughly 92% of them appearing once. Sequencing was performed on CD4+ T cells sorted from blood. The receptors derive from a human donor in good health. Both conserved end residues are part of each CDR3.

v_call	cdr3_aa
TRBV6-6	CATKLTASTDTQYF
TRBV10-3	CAISGGGKIVDTEAFF
TRBV4-2	CASSQADSQETQYF
TRBV6-1	CASRNGVHNQPQHF
TRBV5-4	CASSSMTSGSYNEQFF
TRBV10-3	CATWPDTSVEQYF
TRBV6-5	CASGRLSNTEAFF
TRBV6-5	CASSYTGGGTEAFF
TRBV6-5	CASSRRQGIQPQHF
TRBV5-4	CASSLQGFQGRNSPLHF
TRBV7-9	CASSRQGANGYTF
TRBV5-6	CASSNQETQYF
TRBV25-1	CASSALDSRPNSPLHF
TRBV28	CASSLGGGVLTEAFF
TRBV9	CASSVGQAGNTIYF
TRBV5-1	CASSSSSGRLDTQYF
TRBV2	CASSEARSSKNIQYF
TRBV10-3	CAISENRDQPQHF
TRBV11-2	CASPGGVPYEQYF
TRBV19	CASSIGQDFYEQYF